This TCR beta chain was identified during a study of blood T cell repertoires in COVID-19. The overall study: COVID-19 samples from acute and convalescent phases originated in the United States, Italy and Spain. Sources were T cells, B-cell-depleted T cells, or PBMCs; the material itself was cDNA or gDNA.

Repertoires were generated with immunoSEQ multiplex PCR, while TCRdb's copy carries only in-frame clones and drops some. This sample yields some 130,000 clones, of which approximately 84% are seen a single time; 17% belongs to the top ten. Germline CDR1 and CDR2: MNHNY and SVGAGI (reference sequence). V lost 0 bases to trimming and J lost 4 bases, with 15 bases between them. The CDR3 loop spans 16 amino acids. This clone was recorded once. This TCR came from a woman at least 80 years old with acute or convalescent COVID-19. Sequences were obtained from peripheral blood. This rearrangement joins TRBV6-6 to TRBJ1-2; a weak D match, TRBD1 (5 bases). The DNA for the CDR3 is TGTGCCAGCAGTTACTCGACGGCCAGGGATGTCTATGGCTACACCTTC. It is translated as CASSYSTARDVYGYTF.